The 26 T cell receptor beta chains in this list originate from one sample, sequenced in a study of blood T cell repertoires in COVID-19. TCRdb's table, derived via immunoSEQ multiplex PCR, lists solely in-frame clones and lacks some. The repertoire holds 250,000 to 300,000 clones, with 90% to 95% as singletons. Specimen: peripheral blood. The receptors shown here come from a woman in her twenties or thirties with COVID-19, enrolled during active disease.

As DNA, the CDR3 is TGTGCCATCAGTCTTTCCGGGACAGCGTATGGCTACACCTTC. It encodes CAISLSGTAYGYTF. The V call is TRBV10-3, the J call TRBJ1-2; 7 bases are shared with TRBD1. Germline assignment: CDR1 ENHRY and CDR2 SYGVKD. Trimming removed 5 bases from V and 5 bases from J; junction bases left unmatched: 8. This CDR3 is built from 14 residues.

The chain links TRBV19 to TRBJ1-4, with 7 bases identical to TRBD1. The CDR3 has 13 amino acids. The germline V gene encodes CDR1 LNHDA and CDR2 SQIVND (reference sequence). Trimming at V came to 11 bases and at J to 7 bases, leaving 10 bases not matched to a gene. DNA for the CDR3: TGTGCCGCAGGGGGAGATCGTTTTGAAAAACTGTTTTTT. It translates to CAAGGDRFEKLFF.

The chain joins TRBV5-4 to TRBJ2-7; weak D call: TRBD2 (5 bases). Germline CDR1 is SGHNT and CDR2 is YYREEE (reference sequence). The V gene lost 4 bases and the J gene lost 2 bases, with 13 bases spanning the gap. The CDR3 length is 14 residues. The CDR3 DNA is TGTGCCAGCAGCCCACGGACGGGGACCTACGAGCAGTACTTC. This encodes CASSPRTGTYEQYF.

The V gene is TRBV5-1, the J gene TRBJ1-1; no firm D call. The CDR3 has 13 amino acids. V lost 1 base and J 5 bases, leaving 9 bases between the germline ends. Germline V lookup: CDR1 SGHRS, CDR2 YFSETQ. The CDR3 nucleotides read TGCGCCAGCAGCTTGAATTCGGAGACTGAAGCTTTCTTT. Translation gives CASSLNSETEAFF.

The V gene is TRBV7-8, the J gene TRBJ2-1; 9 nucleotides agree with TRBD2. The V gene's germline CDR1 is SGHVS and CDR2 FQNEAQ. This CDR3 spans 16 amino acids. V dropped 3 bases and J dropped 0; count of bases not matched to a gene: 3. The CDR3 sequence is CASSLRSGSSYNEQFF. The CDR3 nucleotides read TGTGCCAGCAGCTTGCGTAGCGGGAGCTCCTACAATGAGCAGTTCTTC.

This clone is a singleton in its sample. Within the sample, other DNA sequences also encode this same CDR3. The chain recombines TRBV5-4 with TRBJ2-7; tentatively, D is TRBD2 (6 bases). The CDR3 spans 14 residues. Germline V CDR1 and CDR2: SGHNT, YYREEE (reference sequence). The V gene lost 0 bases and the J gene lost 7 bases, with 14 bases spanning the gap. The CDR3 here is CASSLGGTSTEQYF. The CDR3 DNA sequence: TGTGCCAGCAGCTTGGGCGGAACTAGCACGGAGCAGTACTTC.

A single count supports this clone. The chain links TRBV5-1 to TRBJ2-1; D unresolved. Looked up from germline, CDR1 is SGHRS and CDR2 is YFSETQ. This CDR3 has 13 residues. With 4 bases removed from V and 4 bases from J, the gap between germline ends came to 9 bases. The CDR3 here is CASSLDLYNEQFF. Written as DNA, the CDR3 is TGCGCCAGCAGCCTGGATCTTTACAATGAGCAGTTCTTC.

CDR3 region: CATSDSASGRAGNEQFF. In nucleotides, the CDR3 is TGTGCCACCAGTGATTCAGCAAGCGGGAGGGCCGGGAATGAGCAGTTCTTC. The chain is built from TRBV24-1 and TRBJ2-1, with TRBD2 matching 10 bases. The CDR3 loop spans 17 amino acids. Germline values: CDR1 KGHDR, CDR2 SFDVKD. V lost 2 bases and J lost 7; bases outside the gene matches: 10.

The V gene is TRBV19, the J gene TRBJ2-5; 11 bases align to TRBD2. The CDR3 has 15 amino acids. V shed 3 bases and J 5 bases; nucleotides not matched to a gene: 5. Germline V gives CDR1 LNHDA, CDR2 SQIVND (reference sequence). Here the CDR3 reads CASSMTSGIGETQYF. CDR3 nucleotides: TGTGCCAGTAGTATGACTAGCGGGATAGGGGAGACCCAGTACTTC.

The chain carries TRBV24-1 and TRBJ1-2; D not resolved. V gave up 4 bases and J gave up 2 bases, with 4 bases separating them. Germline V gene lookup returns CDR1 KGHDR and CDR2 SFDVKD. The CDR3 has 12 residues. The DNA for the CDR3 is TGTGCCACCAGTGACGAGAACTATGGCTACACCTTC. Translating it yields CATSDENYGYTF.

CDR3 sequence: CASSRQGAPDTQYF. The DNA of the CDR3 is TGTGCCAGCAGTCGACAGGGGGCTCCAGATACGCAGTATTTT. The chain uses TRBV27 and TRBJ2-3; TRBD1 matches at 10 bases. Germline CDR1 and CDR2: MNHEY and SMNVEV (reference sequence). V gave up 5 bases and J gave up 4 bases; unmatched junction bases: 3. This CDR3 comprises 14 residues.

The rearrangement links TRBV7-9 to TRBJ1-2, with no clear D. CDR1 SEHNR and CDR2 FQNEAQ come from the germline V gene (reference sequence). V lost 5 bases to trimming and J lost 7 bases, with 17 bases between them. The CDR3 runs to 14 residues. The chain's CDR3 is CASSLWAGYAGYTF. CDR3 in DNA: TGTGCCAGCAGCCTATGGGCGGGATATGCTGGCTACACCTTC.

This chain links TRBV29-1 with TRBJ2-1; D is perhaps TRBD2 (7 bases). V lost 4 bases to trimming and J lost 5 bases, with 24 bases between them. Looked up from germline, CDR1 is SQVTM and CDR2 is ANQGSEA. The CDR3 length is 17 residues. The CDR3 spells CSVGGRRGEGPDNEQFF. CDR3 coding DNA: TGCAGCGTTGGGGGGCGGAGAGGGGAGGGCCCGGACAATGAGCAGTTCTTC.

The V gene is TRBV7-2, the J gene TRBJ2-1; TRBD1 matches 9 bases. The CDR3 sequence is 15 residues long. V shed 5 bases and J 7 bases; nucleotides not matched to a gene: 9. CDR1 is SGHTA, CDR2 FQGNSA, per germline. DNA of the CDR3: TGTGCCAGCAGCCACTCGGGGACAGGGAAGAATGAGCAGTTCTTC. Amino acid sequence: CASSHSGTGKNEQFF.

The chain carries TRBV2 and TRBJ2-7; 7 positions match TRBD2. The CDR3 is 15 amino acids. Looked up from germline, CDR1 is SNHLY and CDR2 is FYNNEI. J lost 7 bases, V lost 6 bases, and 15 bases had no gene match. DNA of the CDR3: TGTGCCAGCAGGGAGGGAGCGGGAATAGCGGAGGAGCAGTACTTC. Translated: CASREGAGIAEEQYF.

The rearrangement joins TRBV5-1 to TRBJ2-3; weak D call: TRBD2 (6 bases). The germline V gene has CDR1 SGHRS and CDR2 YFSETQ. Trimming took 1 base from V and 0 from J, leaving 12 bases between them. CDR3 size: 16 residues. CDR3 region: CASSLQWGGSTDTQYF. CDR3 bases: TGCGCCAGCAGCTTGCAGTGGGGAGGTAGCACAGATACGCAGTATTTT. The whole variable domain, remainder taken from reference TRBV5-1 and TRBJ2-3, is KAGVTQTPRYLIKTRGQQVTLSCSPISGHRSVSWYQQTPGQGLQFLFEYFSETQRNKGNFPGRFSGRQFSNSRSEMNVSTLELGDSALYLCASSLQWGGSTDTQYFGPGTRLTVL.

This chain connects TRBV28 to TRBJ1-4; TRBD1 might be the D (6 bases). Germline CDR1 reads MDHEN; CDR2 reads SYDVKM. V shed 3 bases and J shed 8 bases, with 13 bases lying between them. This CDR3 has 14 residues. The CDR3 nucleotides are TGTGCCAGCAGTTTGGGGGCAGGTAGAGAAAAACTGTTTTTT. Translation: CASSLGAGREKLFF. Full variable domain (outside the CDR3, taken from reference TRBV28 and TRBJ1-4): DVKVTQSSRYLVKRTGEKVFLECVQDMDHENMFWYRQDPGLGLRLIYFSYDVKMKEKGDIPEGYSVSREKKERFSLILESASTNQTSMYLCASSLGAGREKLFFGSGTQLSVL.

The rearrangement links TRBV5-1 to TRBJ2-2, with TRBD1 as a possible D gene (6 bases). Between the trimmed V and J ends, which lost 4 bases and 1 base, there was a span of 14 bases. The CDR3 is 16 amino acids. The germline gives CDR1 SGHRS, CDR2 YFSETQ. The CDR3 here is CASSKPGHRNTGELFF. In DNA, the CDR3 is TGCGCCAGCAGCAAGCCGGGACACCGGAACACCGGGGAGCTGTTTTTT.

This rearrangement joins TRBV5-1 to TRBJ2-7; 10 bases agree with TRBD2. This CDR3 spans 16 amino acids. Losses at the gene ends were 4 bases for V and 2 bases for J; bases not matched to a gene: 9. Germline V gives CDR1 SGHRS, CDR2 YFSETQ. The DNA for the CDR3 is TGCGCCAGCAGCCTTGGATCAACTAGCGGGACCTACGAGCAGTACTTC. It codes for CASSLGSTSGTYEQYF.

The chain combines TRBV10-2 with TRBJ2-1, with 9 positions matching TRBD1. V was clipped by 7 bases and J by 9 bases; unmatched bases: 16. The germline CDR1 and CDR2 sequences are WSHSY and SAAADI. The CDR3 covers 16 residues. In DNA, the CDR3 is TGCGCCAGCAAAACCACCGGGACAGGGCTTCGGGGTGAGCAGTTCTTC. This translates into CASKTTGTGLRGEQFF.

A remark on this clone: The sample contains more than one DNA sequence encoding this CDR3. The J gene is TRBJ2-7, the V gene TRBV10-1; D possibly corresponds to TRBD1 (6 bases). Trimming shortened V by 8 bases and J by 1 base, and 9 bases separated the two germline ends. Looked up from germline, CDR1 is WNHNN and CDR2 is SYGVQD (reference sequence). There are 12 residues in the CDR3. This chain's CDR3 is CASGDTSYEQYF. The CDR3 nucleotides are TGCGCCAGCGGGGACACATCCTACGAGCAGTACTTC.

This sequence joins TRBV6-5 and TRBJ1-1; 8 bases are a match to TRBD1. Looked up from germline, CDR1 is MNHEY and CDR2 is SVGAGI. The CDR3 totals 16 residues. Unmatched junction bases numbered 7, after V lost 0 bases and J lost 4 bases. The CDR3 is CASSYSKAGGRTEAFF. The CDR3 DNA is TGTGCCAGCAGTTACTCGAAGGCAGGGGGCCGCACTGAAGCTTTCTTT.

The chain recombines TRBV28 with TRBJ1-3, with D maybe TRBD1 (6 bases). The CDR3 consists of 14 residues. Germline loops: CDR1 MDHEN, CDR2 SYDVKM. V lost 7 bases and J lost 2, with 12 bases in between. CDR3 loop: CASNDRTTGNTIYF. CDR3 coding DNA: TGTGCCAGCAATGACAGGACCACTGGAAACACCATATATTTT.

The rearrangement joins TRBV5-8 to TRBJ2-7; 7 positions match TRBD1. With 6 bases clipped from V and 0 bases from J, the junction kept 6 bases outside the gene matches. The CDR3 loop spans 14 amino acids. Per the germline V gene, CDR1 is SGHTS and CDR2 is YDEGEE. CDR3 coding DNA: TGTGCCAGCATCAGAACAGGGGTCTCCTACGAGCAGTACTTC. Its translation: CASIRTGVSYEQYF.

The chain recombines TRBV4-1 with TRBJ2-5; possibly TRBD1 for D (5 bases). The CDR3 is 15 amino acids. The V and J ends lost 2 bases and 1 base respectively, with 11 bases between them. Per the germline V gene, CDR1 is MGHRA and CDR2 is YSYEKL. CDR3 sequence (DNA): TGCGCCAGCAGCCAACTTCAGGGATTCCAAGAGACCCAGTACTTC. Amino acid sequence: CASSQLQGFQETQYF.

V usage is TRBV6-5 and J usage is TRBJ2-7; D not resolved. The CDR3 sequence is 14 residues long. Deletions cut 5 bases from V and 3 bases from J, with 14 bases between. The germline V gene has CDR1 MNHEY and CDR2 SVGAGI. Written as DNA, the CDR3 is TGTGCCAGCAGTCCCCGCCCTGCCAGCTACGAGCAGTACTTC. Its translation is CASSPRPASYEQYF.